This TCR beta chain was documented in a study of cytomegalovirus exposure and HLA in healthy donors. Germline CDR1 and CDR2: SGHAT and FQNNGV. The CDR3 is 15 residues long. Unmatched junction bases numbered 6, after V lost 5 bases and J lost 6 bases. Use of 60 Vbeta and 13 Jbeta primers characterized the PCR. Some clones are missing from TCRdb's copy, which holds only in-frame ones; the method was immunoSEQ multiplex PCR. The data contain 150,000 to 200,000 clones, about 71% of them singletons. Sequenced input: PBMCs. The V gene is TRBV11-2, the J gene TRBJ2-1, with 11 bases aligning to TRBD2. The receptor was isolated from a woman aged 40 to 49 in good health and CMV-seropositive. Here the CDR3 reads CASSKLAGAVNEQFF. The CDR3 DNA follows: TGTGCCAGCAGCAAACTAGCGGGAGCAGTCAATGAGCAGTTCTTC.